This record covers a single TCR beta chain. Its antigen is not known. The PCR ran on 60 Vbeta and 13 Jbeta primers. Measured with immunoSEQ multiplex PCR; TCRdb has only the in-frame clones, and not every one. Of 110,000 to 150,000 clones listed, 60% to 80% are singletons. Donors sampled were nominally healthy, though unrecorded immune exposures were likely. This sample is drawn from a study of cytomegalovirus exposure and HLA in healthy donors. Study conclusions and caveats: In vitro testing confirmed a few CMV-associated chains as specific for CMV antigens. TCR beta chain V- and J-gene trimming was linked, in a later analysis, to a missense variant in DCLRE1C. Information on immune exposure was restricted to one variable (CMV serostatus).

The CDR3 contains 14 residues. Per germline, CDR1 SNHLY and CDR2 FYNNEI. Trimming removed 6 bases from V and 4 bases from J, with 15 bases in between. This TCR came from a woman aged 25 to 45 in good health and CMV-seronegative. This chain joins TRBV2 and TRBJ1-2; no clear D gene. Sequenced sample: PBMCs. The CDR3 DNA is TGTGCCAGCAGCGTGAGGTCTGCTGGCTATGGCTACACCTTC. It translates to CASSVRSAGYGYTF.